Below, 10 T cell receptor beta chains from the same sample are listed, as sequenced in a study of blood T cell repertoires in COVID-19. This table comes from immunoSEQ multiplex PCR, and its TCRdb copy is limited to in-frame clones, with some not included. The data contain 20,000 to 25,000 clones, 65% to 85% of them singletons. Sample: peripheral blood. The receptors here all came from an elderly man with active or convalescent COVID-19.

The chain joins TRBV19 to TRBJ2-6, with D possibly being TRBD1 (6 bases). Germline V lookup: CDR1 LNHDA, CDR2 SQIVND (reference sequence). The CDR3 is 14 residues long. V lost 7 bases and J lost 12, with 19 bases in between. CDR3 in amino acids: CASTSTTGNPVLTF. CDR3 DNA sequence: TGTGCCAGTACCTCAACTACAGGGAATCCCGTCCTGACTTTC.

V and J are TRBV14 and TRBJ2-7, with 7 bases aligning to TRBD1. The CDR3 is made up of 20 amino acids. With V trimmed by 1 base and J by 2 bases, 20 bases remained unmatched. Germline values: CDR1 SGHDN, CDR2 FVKESK. The CDR3 DNA is TGTGCCAGCAGCCAAGTGTCTAATTTCGGGACAGTAGGAAAAGCCTACGAGCAGTACTTC. This codes for CASSQVSNFGTVGKAYEQYF.

The chain employs TRBV4-1 and TRBJ1-5; TRBD1 matches 8 bases. The CDR3 covers 15 residues. CDR1 MGHRA and CDR2 YSYEKL come from the germline V gene. After removal of 3 bases from V and 4 bases from J, the junction contained 5 bases not matched to a gene. CDR3 sequence (DNA): TGCGCCAGCAGCCACCCGGACAGGGCGAATCAGCCCCAGCATTTT. Amino acids: CASSHPDRANQPQHF.

The chain combines TRBV28 with TRBJ2-7; a weak D match, TRBD1 (6 bases). Per the germline V gene, CDR1 is MDHEN and CDR2 is SYDVKM. Trimming removed 4 bases from V and 2 bases from J, with 15 bases in between. The CDR3 totals 15 residues. The CDR3 DNA reads as TGTGCCAGCAGTTCATTTAGGGGGTCCACCTACGAGCAGTACTTC. Translation: CASSSFRGSTYEQYF.

This rearrangement joins TRBV5-5 to TRBJ2-5; 10 positions match TRBD2. With 4 bases clipped from V and 7 bases from J, the junction kept 10 bases outside the gene matches. CDR1 is SGHKS, CDR2 YYEKEE, per germline (reference sequence). This CDR3 has 15 amino acids. CDR3 bases: TGTGCCAGCAGCAATCCAGCGGGAGGGCCGGGGACCCAGTACTTC. Translation: CASSNPAGGPGTQYF.

The rearrangement links TRBV2 to TRBJ1-4, with 8 nucleotides matching TRBD1. The CDR3 extends over 15 amino acids. Germline CDR1 and CDR2: SNHLY and FYNNEI. Germline trimming cut 7 bases from V and 4 bases from J; bases unmatched to any gene: 8. In DNA, the CDR3 is TGTGCCAGCATTAGGACAGGGTTGAGTAATGAAAAACTGTTTTTT. This translates into CASIRTGLSNEKLFF.

This rearrangement joins TRBV6-2 or TRBV6-3 to TRBJ2-7, with 7 bases fitting TRBD1. The CDR3 has 14 residues. J lost 8 bases, V lost 4 bases, and 11 bases had no gene match. Germline V CDR1 and CDR2: MNHEY, SVGEGT. The CDR3 here is CASSFRDSRPQQYF. CDR3 DNA: TGTGCCAGCAGTTTCCGGGACAGCAGGCCTCAGCAGTACTTC.

This sequence joins TRBV27 and TRBJ2-2; 9 nucleotides agree with TRBD1. Losses at the gene ends were 5 bases for V and 1 base for J; bases not matched to a gene: 2. This CDR3 is built from 15 residues. Germline values: CDR1 MNHEY, CDR2 SMNVEV (reference sequence). CDR3 residues: CASSGDRENTGELFF. CDR3 nucleotides: TGTGCCAGCAGTGGGGACAGGGAGAACACCGGGGAGCTGTTTTTT.

The chain uses TRBV4-1 and TRBJ1-2; 8 bases match TRBD1. With 3 bases clipped from V and 3 bases from J, the junction kept 9 bases outside the gene matches. The germline CDR1 and CDR2 sequences are MGHRA and YSYEKL. The CDR3 length is 16 residues. The CDR3 DNA reads TGCGCCAGCAGCCAGCCACCGGGACAGGCCTACTATGGCTACACCTTC. Its translation is CASSQPPGQAYYGYTF.

The V call is TRBV7-8, the J call TRBJ2-7, with 8 bases matching TRBD1. The V and J ends lost 6 bases and 0 bases, in that order; junction bases with no gene match: 4. This CDR3 is built from 14 residues. Germline V gives CDR1 SGHVS, CDR2 FQNEAQ. CDR3 residues: CASRRDRSSYEQYF. The DNA of the CDR3 is TGTGCCAGCAGGCGGGACAGGAGCTCCTACGAGCAGTACTTC.